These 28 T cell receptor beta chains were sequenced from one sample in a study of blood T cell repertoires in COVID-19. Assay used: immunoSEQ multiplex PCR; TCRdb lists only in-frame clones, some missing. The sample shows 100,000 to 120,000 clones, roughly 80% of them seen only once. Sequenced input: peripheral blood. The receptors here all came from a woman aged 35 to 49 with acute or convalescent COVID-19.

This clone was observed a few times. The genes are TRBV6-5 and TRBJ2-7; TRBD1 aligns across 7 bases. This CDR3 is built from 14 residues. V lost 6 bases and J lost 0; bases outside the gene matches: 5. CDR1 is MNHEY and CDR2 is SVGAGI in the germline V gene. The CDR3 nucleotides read TGTGCCAGCAGCCGGGACAGCCTCTCCTACGAGCAGTACTTC. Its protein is CASSRDSLSYEQYF.

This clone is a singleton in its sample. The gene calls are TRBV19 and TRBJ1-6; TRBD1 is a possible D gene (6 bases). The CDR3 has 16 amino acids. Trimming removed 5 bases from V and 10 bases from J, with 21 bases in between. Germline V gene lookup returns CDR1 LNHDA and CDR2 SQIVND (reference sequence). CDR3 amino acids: CASSPQGKGFGSPLHF. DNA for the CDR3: TGTGCCAGTAGTCCACAGGGTAAGGGCTTCGGGTCACCCCTCCACTTT.

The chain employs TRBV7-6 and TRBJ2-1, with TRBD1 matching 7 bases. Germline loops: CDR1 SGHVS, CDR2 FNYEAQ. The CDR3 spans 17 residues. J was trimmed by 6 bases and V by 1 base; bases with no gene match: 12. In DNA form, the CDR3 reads TGTGCCAGCAGCTTAGAATCGCCGACAGGGATAGGCAATGAGCAGTTCTTC. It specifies CASSLESPTGIGNEQFF.

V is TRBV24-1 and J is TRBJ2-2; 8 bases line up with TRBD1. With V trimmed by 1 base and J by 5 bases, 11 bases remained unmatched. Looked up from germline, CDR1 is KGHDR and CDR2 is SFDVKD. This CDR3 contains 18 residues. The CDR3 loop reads CATSDFGSGGAETGELFF. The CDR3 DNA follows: TGTGCCACCAGTGATTTCGGTTCAGGGGGCGCTGAGACCGGGGAGCTGTTTTTT.

DNA of the CDR3: TGTGCCAGCAGTTTAGTATTCGGCGGGGAGCTGTTTTTT. It specifies CASSLVFGGELFF. The chain uses TRBV12-3 or TRBV12-4 and TRBJ2-2, with D unclear. The CDR3 covers 13 residues. With 1 base removed from V and 7 bases from J, the gap between germline ends came to 7 bases.

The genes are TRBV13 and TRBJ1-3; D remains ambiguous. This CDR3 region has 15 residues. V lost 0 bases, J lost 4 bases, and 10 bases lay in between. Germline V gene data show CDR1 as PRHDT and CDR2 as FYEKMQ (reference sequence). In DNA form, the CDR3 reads TGTGCCAGCAGCTTAGGCCCAGGCTCCGGAAACACCATATATTTT. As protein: CASSLGPGSGNTIYF.

As DNA, the CDR3 is TGTGCCAGCCATACGGGGCTAGCGGGGATCGGGGAGCTGTTTTTT. The encoded protein is CASHTGLAGIGELFF. The chain joins TRBV6-5 to TRBJ2-2, with 9 bases aligning to TRBD2. J was trimmed by 7 bases and V by 8 bases; bases with no gene match: 11. The germline V gene has CDR1 MNHEY and CDR2 SVGAGI. The CDR3 extends over 15 amino acids.

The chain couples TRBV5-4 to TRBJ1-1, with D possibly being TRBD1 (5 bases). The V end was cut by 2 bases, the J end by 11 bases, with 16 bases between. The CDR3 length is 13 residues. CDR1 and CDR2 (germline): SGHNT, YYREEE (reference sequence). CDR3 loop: CASSFDASGNAFF. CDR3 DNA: TGTGCCAGCAGCTTTGACGCTTCAGGGAATGCTTTCTTT.

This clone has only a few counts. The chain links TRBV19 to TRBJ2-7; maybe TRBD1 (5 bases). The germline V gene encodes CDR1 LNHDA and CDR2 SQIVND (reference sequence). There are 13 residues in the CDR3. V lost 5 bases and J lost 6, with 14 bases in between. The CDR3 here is CASSFDSRAEQYF. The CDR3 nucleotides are TGTGCCAGTAGTTTCGACTCCAGGGCCGAGCAGTACTTC. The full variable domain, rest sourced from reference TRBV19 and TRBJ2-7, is DGGITQSPKYLFRKEGQNVTLSCEQNLNHDAMYWYRQDPGQGLRLIYYSQIVNDFQKGDIAEGYSVSREKKESFPLTVTSAQKNPTAFYLCASSFDSRAEQYFGPGTRLTVT.

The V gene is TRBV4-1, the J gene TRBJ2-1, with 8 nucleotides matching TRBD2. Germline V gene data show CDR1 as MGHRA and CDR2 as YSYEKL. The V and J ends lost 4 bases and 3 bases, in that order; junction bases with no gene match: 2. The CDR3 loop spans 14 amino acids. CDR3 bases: TGCGCCAGCAGCCGAGCGGGGGTCTACAATGAGCAGTTCTTC. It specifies CASSRAGVYNEQFF.

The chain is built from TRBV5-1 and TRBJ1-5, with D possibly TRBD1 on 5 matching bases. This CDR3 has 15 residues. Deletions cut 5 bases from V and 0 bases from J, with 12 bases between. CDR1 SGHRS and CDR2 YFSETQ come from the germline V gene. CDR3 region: CASRPDSYSNQPQHF. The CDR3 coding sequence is TGCGCCAGCAGACCCGACAGTTATAGCAATCAGCCCCAGCATTTT.

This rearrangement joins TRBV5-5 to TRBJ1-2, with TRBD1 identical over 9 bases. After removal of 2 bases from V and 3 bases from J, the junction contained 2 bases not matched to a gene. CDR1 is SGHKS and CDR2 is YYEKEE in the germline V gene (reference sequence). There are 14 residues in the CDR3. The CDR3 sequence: CASSLQGADYGYTF. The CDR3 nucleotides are TGTGCCAGCAGCTTACAGGGGGCGGACTATGGCTACACCTTC.

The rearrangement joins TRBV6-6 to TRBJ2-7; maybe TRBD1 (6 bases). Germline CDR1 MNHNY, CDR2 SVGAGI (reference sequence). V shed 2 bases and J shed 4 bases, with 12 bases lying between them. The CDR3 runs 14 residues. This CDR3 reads CASSYLGTTYEQYF. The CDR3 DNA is TGTGCCAGCAGTTACCTAGGGACAACTTACGAGCAGTACTTC.

The CDR3 bases are TGTGCCAGCAGGGGACAGGGACATAATTCACCCCTCCACTTT. It is translated as CASRGQGHNSPLHF. The gene calls are TRBV25-1 and TRBJ1-6, with 9 bases lining up with TRBD1. V lost 6 bases, J lost 5 bases, and 2 bases stayed unmatched. CDR1 and CDR2 from the germline V gene are MGHDK and SYGVNS. CDR3 length: 14 residues. The entire variable domain, with the rest obtained from reference TRBV25-1 and TRBJ1-6, is as follows: EADIYQTPRYLVIGTGKKITLECSQTMGHDKMYWYQQDPGMELHLIHYSYGVNSTEKGDLSSESTVSRIRTEHFPLTLESARPSHTSQYLCASRGQGHNSPLHFGNGTRLTVT.

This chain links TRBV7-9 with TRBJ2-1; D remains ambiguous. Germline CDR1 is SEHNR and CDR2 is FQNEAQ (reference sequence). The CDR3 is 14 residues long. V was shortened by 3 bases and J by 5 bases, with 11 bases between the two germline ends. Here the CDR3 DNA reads TGTGCCAGCAGCTTCGGTGCCGGAGACAATGAGCAGTTCTTC. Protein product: CASSFGAGDNEQFF.

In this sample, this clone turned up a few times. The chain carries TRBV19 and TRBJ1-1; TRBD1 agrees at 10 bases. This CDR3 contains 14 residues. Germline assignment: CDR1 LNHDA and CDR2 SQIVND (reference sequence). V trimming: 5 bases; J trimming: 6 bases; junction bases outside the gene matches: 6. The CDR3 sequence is CASSRGTGVAEAFF. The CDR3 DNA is TGTGCCAGTAGTCGTGGGACAGGGGTCGCTGAAGCTTTCTTT.

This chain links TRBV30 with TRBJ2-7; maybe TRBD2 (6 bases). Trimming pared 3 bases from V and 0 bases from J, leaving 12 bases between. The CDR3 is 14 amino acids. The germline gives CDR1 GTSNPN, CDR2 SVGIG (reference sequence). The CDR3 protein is CAWRRAGSSYEQYF. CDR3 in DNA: TGTGCCTGGAGACGGGCGGGGAGCTCCTACGAGCAGTACTTC.

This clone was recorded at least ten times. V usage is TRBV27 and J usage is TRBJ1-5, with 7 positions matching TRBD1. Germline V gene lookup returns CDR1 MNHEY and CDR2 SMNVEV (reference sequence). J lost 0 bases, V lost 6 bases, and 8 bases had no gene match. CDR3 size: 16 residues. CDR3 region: CASRRRDRDSNQPQHF. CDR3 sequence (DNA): TGTGCCAGCAGACGCCGGGACAGAGATAGCAATCAGCCCCAGCATTTT.

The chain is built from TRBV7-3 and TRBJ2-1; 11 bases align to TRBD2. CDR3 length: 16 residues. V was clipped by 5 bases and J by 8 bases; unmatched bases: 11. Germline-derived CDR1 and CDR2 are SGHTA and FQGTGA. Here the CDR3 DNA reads TGTGCCAGCAGCGCCCAGGGTAGCGGGGGGGCAGATGAGCAGTTCTTC. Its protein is CASSAQGSGGADEQFF.

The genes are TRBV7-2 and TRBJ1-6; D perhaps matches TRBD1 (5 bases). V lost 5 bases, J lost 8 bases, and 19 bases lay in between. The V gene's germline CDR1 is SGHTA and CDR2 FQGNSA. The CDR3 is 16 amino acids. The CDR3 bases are TGTGCCAGCAGCCTACACACGGCAGGGAGGCATTCACCCCTCCACTTT. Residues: CASSLHTAGRHSPLHF. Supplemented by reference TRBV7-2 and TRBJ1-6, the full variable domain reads GAGVSQSPSNKVTEKGKDVELRCDPISGHTALYWYRQSLGQGLEFLIYFQGNSAPDKSGLPSDRFSAERTGGSVSTLTIQRTQQEDSAVYLCASSLHTAGRHSPLHFGNGTRLTVT.

The CDR3 nucleotides read TGTGCCAGTAGTATAGAGGACAGGGCTAGAGATGGCTACACCTTC. Translating it yields CASSIEDRARDGYTF. The V gene is TRBV19, the J gene TRBJ1-2; TRBD1 matches 8 bases. J lost 6 bases, V lost 0 bases, and 6 bases had no gene match. The CDR3 is made up of 15 amino acids. From germline, CDR1 is LNHDA and CDR2 SQIVND (reference sequence).

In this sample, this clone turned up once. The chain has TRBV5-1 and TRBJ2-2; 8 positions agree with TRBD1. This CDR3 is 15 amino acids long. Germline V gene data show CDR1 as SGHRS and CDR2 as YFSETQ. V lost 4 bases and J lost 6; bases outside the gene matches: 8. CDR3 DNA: TGCGCCAGCAGCATCATACAGGGGGGCGCCGGGGAGCTGTTTTTT. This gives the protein CASSIIQGGAGELFF.

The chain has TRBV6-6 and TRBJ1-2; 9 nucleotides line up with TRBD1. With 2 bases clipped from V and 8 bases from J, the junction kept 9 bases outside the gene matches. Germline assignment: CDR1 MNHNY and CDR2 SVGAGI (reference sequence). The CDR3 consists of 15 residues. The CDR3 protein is CASSYLPGTGSGYTF. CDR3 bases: TGTGCCAGCAGTTACCTTCCCGGGACAGGGTCCGGCTACACCTTC.

CDR3 nucleotide sequence: TGCGCCAGCAGCTTGGACAGCTACCAAGAGACCCAGTACTTC. Translation: CASSLDSYQETQYF. The genes are TRBV5-1 and TRBJ2-5; D not certain. The CDR3 is 14 amino acids. Germline CDR1 and CDR2: SGHRS and YFSETQ. Trimming cost V 0 bases and J 0 bases, with 6 bases left between them. Full variable domain (remainder filled in from reference TRBV5-1 and TRBJ2-5): KAGVTQTPRYLIKTRGQQVTLSCSPISGHRSVSWYQQTPGQGLQFLFEYFSETQRNKGNFPGRFSGRQFSNSRSEMNVSTLELGDSALYLCASSLDSYQETQYFGPGTRLLVL.

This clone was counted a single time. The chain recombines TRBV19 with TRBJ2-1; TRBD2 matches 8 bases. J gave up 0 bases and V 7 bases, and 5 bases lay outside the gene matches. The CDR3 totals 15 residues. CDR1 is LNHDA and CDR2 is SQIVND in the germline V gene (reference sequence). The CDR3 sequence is CASTESGGSYNEQFF. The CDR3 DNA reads TGTGCCAGTACCGAGAGCGGGGGCTCCTACAATGAGCAGTTCTTC.

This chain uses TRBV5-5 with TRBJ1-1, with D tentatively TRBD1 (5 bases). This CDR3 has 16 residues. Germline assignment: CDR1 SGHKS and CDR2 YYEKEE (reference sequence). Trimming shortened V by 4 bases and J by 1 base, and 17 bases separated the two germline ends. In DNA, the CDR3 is TGTGCCAGCAGCGCCCTTTGGGGGGGGTCGAACACTGAAGCTTTCTTT. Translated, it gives CASSALWGGSNTEAFF.

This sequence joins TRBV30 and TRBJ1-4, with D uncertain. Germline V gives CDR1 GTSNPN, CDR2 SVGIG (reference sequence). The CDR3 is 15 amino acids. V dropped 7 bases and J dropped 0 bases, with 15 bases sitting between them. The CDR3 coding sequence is TGTGCCTTGAACGAGGGAAGCGCAACTAATGAAAAACTGTTTTTT. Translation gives CALNEGSATNEKLFF.

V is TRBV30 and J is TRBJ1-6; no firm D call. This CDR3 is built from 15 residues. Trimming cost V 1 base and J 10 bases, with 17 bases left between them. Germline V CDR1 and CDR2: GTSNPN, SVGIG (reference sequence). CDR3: CAWSDWSRGRSPLHF. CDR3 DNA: TGTGCCTGGAGTGATTGGTCCCGAGGGAGATCACCCCTCCACTTT.